A single TCR beta chain is shown here with its context. These data originate in a study of high-grade serous ovarian cancer treatment subgroups. TCRdb's copy holds only in-frame clones and misses some; the assay was immunoSEQ multiplex PCR. The table records approximately 5,800 clones, approximately 70% of them present only once. Tumor tissue was taken before any definitive surgery or chemotherapy was given. The CDR3 contains 14 residues. CDR1 SGHRS and CDR2 YFSETQ come from the germline V gene. V dropped 7 bases and J dropped 10; count of bases not matched to a gene: 10. This sequence originates from a human donor with high-grade serous ovarian cancer. Sequenced material: tumor tissue. The chain is built from TRBV5-1 and TRBJ1-6; 8 bases are shared with TRBD1. Here the CDR3 reads CASSRTGWESPLHF. CDR3 sequence (DNA): TGCGCCAGCTCCCGGACAGGGTGGGAATCACCCCTCCACTTT.